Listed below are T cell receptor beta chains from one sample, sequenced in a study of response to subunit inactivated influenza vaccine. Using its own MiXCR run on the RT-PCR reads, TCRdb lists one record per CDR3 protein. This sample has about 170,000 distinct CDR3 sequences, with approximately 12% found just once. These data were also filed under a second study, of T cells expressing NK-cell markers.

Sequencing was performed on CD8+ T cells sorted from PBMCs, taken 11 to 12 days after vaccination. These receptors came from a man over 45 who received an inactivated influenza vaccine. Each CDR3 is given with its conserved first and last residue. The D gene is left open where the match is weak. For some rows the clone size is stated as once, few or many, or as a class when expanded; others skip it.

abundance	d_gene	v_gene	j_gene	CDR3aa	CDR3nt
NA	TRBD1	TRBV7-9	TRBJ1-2	CASSLTGTGRPYGYTF	TGTGCCAGCAGCTTAACCGGGACAGGGAGGCCCTATGGCTACACCTTC
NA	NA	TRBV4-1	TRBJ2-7	CASSSKVGLAAYEQYF	TGCGCCAGCAGCTCGAAGGTGGGATTGGCAGCCTACGAGCAGTACTTC
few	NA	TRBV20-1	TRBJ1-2	CSARDWYIANYGYTF	TGCAGTGCTAGAGATTGGTACATCGCTAACTATGGCTACACCTTC
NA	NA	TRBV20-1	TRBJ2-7	CSAREPPRYEQYF	TGCAGTGCTCGAGAACCGCCCCGTTACGAGCAGTACTTC
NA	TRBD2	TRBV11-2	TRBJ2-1	CASSLAGISYNEQFF	TGTGCCAGCAGTCTAGCGGGGATCTCCTACAATGAGCAGTTCTTC
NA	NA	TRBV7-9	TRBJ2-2	CASSDRDGLTGELFF	TGTGCCAGCAGCGACCGGGACGGTCTCACCGGGGAGCTGTTTTTT
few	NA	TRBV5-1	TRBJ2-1	CASSSGPSSYNEQFF	TGCGCCAGCAGCTCCGGCCCGAGCTCCTACAATGAGCAGTTCTTC
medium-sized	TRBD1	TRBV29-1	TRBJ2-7	CSVEGVGDSSYEQYF	TGCAGCGTTGAAGGAGTAGGGGACAGCTCCTACGAGCAGTACTTC
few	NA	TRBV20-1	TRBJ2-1	CSARESPGSTYNEQFF	TGCAGTGCTAGAGAGTCCCCGGGATCCACCTACAATGAGCAGTTCTTC
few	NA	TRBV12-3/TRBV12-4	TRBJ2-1	CASSTGLPSSYNEQFF	TGTGCCAGCAGCACGGGACTCCCGAGCTCCTACAATGAGCAGTTCTTC
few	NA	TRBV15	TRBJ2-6	CATSRDHGTGANVLTF	TGTGCCACCAGCAGAGATCACGGGACTGGGGCCAACGTCCTGACTTTC
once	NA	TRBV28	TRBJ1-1	CASSFGWDIWAFF	TGTGCCAGCAGTTTTGGGTGGGATATTTGGGCTTTCTTT
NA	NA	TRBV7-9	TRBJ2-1	CASSKNLAPEQFF	TGTGCCAGCAGCAAAAATCTAGCGCCTGAGCAGTTCTTC
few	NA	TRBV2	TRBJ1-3	CATTVGVGIGNTIYF	TGTGCCACCACAGTGGGGGTAGGGATCGGAAACACCATATATTTT
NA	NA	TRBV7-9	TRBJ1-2	CASRYDGVSYTF	TGTGCCAGCAGATACGACGGCGTCAGCTACACCTTC
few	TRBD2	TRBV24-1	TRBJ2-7	CATSARTSGTYEQYF	TGTGCCACCAGTGCACGGACTAGCGGGACCTACGAGCAGTACTTC
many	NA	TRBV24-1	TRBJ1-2	CATADGNYGYTF	TGTGCCACCGCCGACGGGAACTATGGCTACACCTTC
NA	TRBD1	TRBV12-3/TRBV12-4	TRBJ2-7	CASRTDRGGNEQYF	TGTGCCAGCAGAACGGACAGGGGAGGAAACGAGCAGTACTTC
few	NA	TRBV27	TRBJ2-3	CASSLTGRSTDTQYF	TGTGCCAGCAGCCTGACAGGGAGGAGCACAGATACGCAGTATTTT
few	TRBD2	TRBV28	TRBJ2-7	CASSLVAGAAYEQYF	TGTGCCAGCAGTTTAGTAGCGGGGGCCGCCTACGAGCAGTACTTC
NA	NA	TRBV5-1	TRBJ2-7	CASRAAFPRDYEQYF	TGCGCCAGCAGGGCGGCGTTTCCTCGGGACTACGAGCAGTACTTC
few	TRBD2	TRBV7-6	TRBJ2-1	CASSSLRSSGRDNEQFF	TGTGCCAGCAGCTCCCTTCGGTCTAGCGGGAGGGACAATGAGCAGTTCTTC
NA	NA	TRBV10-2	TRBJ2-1	CASTPYTAGNEQFF	TGCGCCAGCACTCCTTACACGGCGGGCAATGAGCAGTTCTTC
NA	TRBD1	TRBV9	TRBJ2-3	CASSARDSSDTQYF	TGTGCCAGCAGCGCTCGGGACAGTTCAGATACGCAGTATTTT
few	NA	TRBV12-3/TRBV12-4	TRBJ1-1	CASSFFHPRYTEAFF	TGTGCCAGCAGTTTTTTCCACCCACGGTACACTGAAGCTTTCTTT
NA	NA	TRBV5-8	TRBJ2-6	CASSHGHSGANVLTF	TGTGCCAGCAGCCATGGACACTCTGGGGCCAACGTCCTGACTTTC
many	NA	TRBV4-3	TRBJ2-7	CASSQDRARGALYEQYF	TGCGCCAGCAGCCAAGATCGGGCCCGAGGTGCCCTCTACGAGCAGTACTTC
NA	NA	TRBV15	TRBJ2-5	CATSSLGGLMETQYF	TGTGCCACCAGCAGCCTCGGGGGACTGATGGAGACCCAGTACTTC
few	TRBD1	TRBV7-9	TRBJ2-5	CASSLLSRTGDQETQYF	TGTGCCAGCAGCTTACTTTCTAGGACAGGGGACCAAGAGACCCAGTACTTC
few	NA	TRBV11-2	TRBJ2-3	CASSLTGRYGDTQYF	TGTGCCAGCAGCTTAACAGGGAGATATGGAGATACGCAGTATTTT
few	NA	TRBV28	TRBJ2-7	CASTLVRDGYEQYF	TGTGCCAGCACGCTTGTACGGGACGGTTACGAGCAGTACTTC